The 6 T cell receptor beta chains listed next were all sequenced from one sample in a study of T cells in Graves' hyperthyroidism and ophthalmopathy. Amplification yielded TCR beta CDR3 regions, with RNA transcripts as the source. The TCR CDR3 was amplified in a first-round RT-PCR using the HTBI primer set. TCRdb independently ran MiXCR on the multiplex PCR reads; one entry per CDR3 protein. The table lists hundreds of thousands of distinct CDR3 sequences, 38% of them singletons. The sample taken for sequencing was blood. These receptors were obtained from a man aged 18 to 30 with Graves' hyperthyroidism.

The rearrangement joins TRBV9 to TRBJ2-6; no firm D call. Trimming shortened V by 3 bases and J by 0 bases, and 7 bases separated the two germline ends. The CDR3 is 15 residues long. Germline-derived CDR1 and CDR2 are SGDLS and YYNGEE. CDR3 protein: CASSGAVSGANVLTF. The CDR3 nucleotides read TGTGCCAGCAGCGGCGCTGTCTCTGGGGCCAACGTCCTGACTTTC.

This clonotype was counted at least ten times. V and J are TRBV10-3 and TRBJ1-3, with 11 bases aligning to TRBD1. The CDR3 consists of 15 residues. V shed 3 bases and J 9 bases; nucleotides not matched to a gene: 7. CDR1 is ENHRY, CDR2 SYGVKD, per germline. CDR3 region: CAISDPRDRGATIYF. Here the CDR3 DNA reads TGTGCCATCAGTGACCCCCGGGACAGGGGGGCCACCATATATTTT.

This chain joins TRBV2 and TRBJ2-2; TRBD2 might be the D (6 bases). Trimming stripped 6 bases from V and 1 base from J, with 12 bases between. Germline V gene lookup returns CDR1 SNHLY and CDR2 FYNNEI. The CDR3 has 15 amino acids. The CDR3 loop is CASSTRRENTGELFF. CDR3 in DNA: TGTGCCAGCAGCACTAGGAGGGAGAACACCGGGGAGCTGTTTTTT. Variable domain in full (rest from reference TRBV2 and TRBJ2-2): EPEVTQTPSHQVTQMGQEVILRCVPISNHLYFYWYRQILGQKVEFLVSFYNNEISEKSEIFDDQFSVERPDGSNFTLKIRSTKLEDSAMYFCASSTRRENTGELFFGEGSRLTVL.

The sample holds a few counts of this clonotype. The chain couples TRBV7-6 to TRBJ2-7; TRBD2 matches 8 bases. CDR1 is SGHVS and CDR2 is FNYEAQ in the germline V gene. The V and J ends lost 5 bases and 3 bases, in that order; junction bases with no gene match: 9. The CDR3 loop spans 15 amino acids. CDR3 bases: TGTGCCAGCAGCCCGGGGGGGCGGGCCCTCTACGAGCAGTACTTC. This gives the protein CASSPGGRALYEQYF. The variable domain in full, with the rest retrieved from reference TRBV7-6 and TRBJ2-7, is GAGVSQSPRYKVTKRGQDVALRCDPISGHVSLYWYRQALGQGPEFLTYFNYEAQQDKSGLPNDRFSAERPEGSISTLTIQRTEQRDSAMYRCASSPGGRALYEQYFGPGTRLTVT.

The rearrangement links TRBV15 to TRBJ2-2; TRBD1 matches at 7 bases. J lost 1 base, V lost 3 bases, and 5 bases had no gene match. CDR1 and CDR2 from the germline V gene are LNHNV and YYDKDF (reference sequence). This CDR3 is 16 amino acids long. The chain's CDR3 is CATSSPRQGNTGELFF. The CDR3 nucleotides read TGTGCCACCAGCAGCCCGCGACAGGGGAACACCGGGGAGCTGTTTTTT.

This clonotype was picked up many times. The chain combines TRBV7-8 with TRBJ1-2, with 7 bases matching TRBD1. This CDR3 spans 13 amino acids. With V trimmed by 5 bases and J by 8 bases, 8 bases remained unmatched. The germline gives CDR1 SGHVS, CDR2 FQNEAQ. The CDR3 here is CASSPTPGGGYTF. CDR3 coding DNA: TGTGCCAGCAGCCCGACCCCAGGGGGAGGCTACACCTTC.